A single sample is the source of the 25 T cell receptor beta chains below, sequenced in a study of T cells expressing NK-cell markers (dated by TCRdb to between 2020 and 2021). The library came from 5' RACE. Sequencer: Illumina HiSeq 2000. The reads were reprocessed in TCRdb, with one entry per CDR3 protein sequence and no accompanying DNA. The sample's clone listing holds about 260,000 distinct CDR3 sequences. The ten largest clones capture 4% to 5% of the sample. The sample taken for sequencing was blood T cells: a sorted CD56 or NKG2C T cell subset, CD4+ or CD8+ T cells, or bulk PBMC T cells (not recorded which). All receptors derive from a woman between 18 and 69 years old in good health.

The chain employs TRBV20-1 and TRBJ2-1; no DNA is available, so the TRBD2 call from TCRdb remains unchecked. This CDR3 region has 12 residues. The germline V gene encodes CDR1 DFQATT and CDR2 SNEGSKA (reference sequence). The CDR3 region is CSASPSGNEQFF.

This CDR3 is CASSLGLAGGPNDEQFF. V gene TRBV18 combines with J gene TRBJ2-1; the TCRdb D gene call, TRBD2, has no DNA to confirm it. The CDR3 is 17 residues long. The germline V gene encodes CDR1 KGHSH and CDR2 LQKENI.

This chain uses TRBV29-1 with TRBJ1-5; TCRdb proposes TRBD1, but this gene call is untestable without DNA. Germline lookup yields CDR1 SQVTM and CDR2 ANQGSEA. The CDR3 loop spans 15 amino acids. CDR3 residues: CSVVLAGRTVIAQHF.

V is TRBV11-2 and J is TRBJ2-2; TCRdb gives TRBD1 as the D gene, but with no DNA this cannot be confirmed. The germline V gene has CDR1 SGHAT and CDR2 FQNNGV. The CDR3 extends over 15 amino acids. CDR3 sequence reads: CASSLNRGRTGELFF.

This rearrangement joins TRBV28 to TRBJ2-2. This CDR3 contains 13 residues. Germline values: CDR1 MDHEN, CDR2 SYDVKM. CDR3 region: CASSYLKTGELFF.

The J gene is TRBJ2-2, the V gene TRBV5-1. The CDR3 has 13 residues. The germline V gene encodes CDR1 SGHRS and CDR2 YFSETQ. This CDR3 reads CASSLAVTRELFF.

V gene TRBV9 combines with J gene TRBJ2-5; TCRdb's D gene call, TRBD2, goes unchecked for lack of DNA. This CDR3 has 15 amino acids. Germline-derived CDR1 and CDR2 are SGDLS and YYNGEE. CDR3 sequence reads: CASSGPGLFQETQYF.

The genes are TRBV10-3 and TRBJ2-3; with no DNA, the TCRdb D assignment of TRBD2 cannot be verified. Looked up from germline, CDR1 is ENHRY and CDR2 is SYGVKD. This CDR3 contains 16 residues. CDR3 protein: CAISESGGLNLDTQYF.

The chain carries TRBV20-1 and TRBJ2-5; TCRdb returns TRBD2, unconfirmable since there is no DNA. The CDR3 is 15 residues long. The germline V gene encodes CDR1 DFQATT and CDR2 SNEGSKA (reference sequence). This CDR3 is CSAESSPSFWETQYF.

This chain connects TRBV6-2 or TRBV6-3 to TRBJ2-2; TCRdb's D gene call, TRBD2, goes unchecked for lack of DNA. CDR1 MNHEY and CDR2 SVGEGT come from the germline V gene. This CDR3 comprises 20 residues. This CDR3 is CASSSHPGLAGYTNTGELFF.

V gene TRBV7-3 combines with J gene TRBJ1-5; as DNA is missing, the TRBD1 call by TCRdb cannot be tested. The CDR3 extends over 13 amino acids. The germline V gene encodes CDR1 SGHTA and CDR2 FQGTGA. This CDR3 reads CASGTGVGQPQHF.

This sequence joins TRBV5-1 and TRBJ2-1; the D call from TCRdb, TRBD1, cannot be confirmed without DNA. The germline CDR1 and CDR2 sequences are SGHRS and YFSETQ. This CDR3 has 16 amino acids. This chain's CDR3 is CASSLGDRGAGDEQFF. Supplemented by reference TRBV5-1 and TRBJ2-1, the full variable domain reads KAGVTQTPRYLIKTRGQQVTLSCSPISGHRSVSWYQQTPGQGLQFLFEYFSETQRNKGNFPGRFSGRQFSNSRSEMNVSTLELGDSALYLCASSLGDRGAGDEQFFGPGTRLTVL.

The chain links TRBV20-1 to TRBJ1-1. CDR3 length: 14 residues. CDR1 is DFQATT, CDR2 SNEGSKA, per germline (reference sequence). Here the CDR3 reads CSARDGRWNTEAFF.

The V and J genes are TRBV19 and TRBJ2-2; checking the TCRdb D call of TRBD1 is not possible without DNA. The CDR3 contains 16 residues. The germline gives CDR1 LNHDA, CDR2 SQIVND (reference sequence). This chain's CDR3 is CASSLYRDRGLGELFF.

The V call is TRBV6-1, the J call TRBJ1-5; the D gene TCRdb calls, TRBD1, cannot be checked with no DNA. From germline, CDR1 is MNHNS and CDR2 SASEGT. The CDR3 is made up of 16 amino acids. The chain's CDR3 is CASSPAAQGGIQPQHF.

The J gene is TRBJ1-5, the V gene TRBV12-3 or TRBV12-4. The CDR3 length is 16 residues. This CDR3 reads CASSLGPWLGNQPQHF.

This chain joins TRBV19 and TRBJ2-6. Germline CDR1 reads LNHDA; CDR2 reads SQIVND (reference sequence). The CDR3 covers 15 residues. CDR3: CASSIWEPGANVLTF.

The chain links TRBV29-1 to TRBJ1-4. From germline, CDR1 is SQVTM and CDR2 ANQGSEA. This CDR3 has 13 amino acids. Here the CDR3 reads CSVLFSGNEKLFF.

The chain combines TRBV11-2 with TRBJ2-2. The CDR3 is 15 residues long. CDR1 and CDR2 from the germline V gene are SGHAT and FQNNGV. CDR3: CASSFRALNTGELFF. Combining the CDR3 with reference TRBV11-2 and TRBJ2-2 gives the whole variable domain EAGVAQSPRYKIIEKRQSVAFWCNPISGHATLYWYQQILGQGPKLLIQFQNNGVVDDSQLPKDRFSAERLKGVDSTLKIQPAKLEDSAVYLCASSFRALNTGELFFGEGSRLTVL.

V is TRBV4-1 and J is TRBJ2-5. This CDR3 is 15 amino acids long. Germline V gives CDR1 MGHRA, CDR2 YSYEKL. CDR3 protein: CASSQDRSSQETQYF.

The chain combines TRBV11-2 with TRBJ2-1; TCRdb calls TRBD2, which cannot be checked without DNA. CDR3 length equals 15 residues. Germline CDR1 is SGHAT and CDR2 is FQNNGV. This CDR3 is CASSAGTNKYNEQFF.

V usage is TRBV7-2 and J usage is TRBJ2-7. Germline CDR1 and CDR2: SGHTA and FQGNSA. There are 14 residues in the CDR3. The CDR3 loop reads CASSPQIVSYEQYF. Supplemented by reference TRBV7-2 and TRBJ2-7, the full variable domain reads GAGVSQSPSNKVTEKGKDVELRCDPISGHTALYWYRQSLGQGLEFLIYFQGNSAPDKSGLPSDRFSAERTGGSVSTLTIQRTQQEDSAVYLCASSPQIVSYEQYFGPGTRLTVT.

The CDR3: CSARGAGGVDTQYF. The chain is built from TRBV20-1 and TRBJ2-3; TCRdb's assignment of TRBD2 cannot be checked, as there is no DNA. This CDR3 has 14 amino acids. CDR1 is DFQATT and CDR2 is SNEGSKA in the germline V gene (reference sequence).

This chain connects TRBV5-4 to TRBJ2-5. CDR3 length equals 13 residues. Germline V lookup: CDR1 SGHNT, CDR2 YYREEE (reference sequence). Here the CDR3 reads CASSLVQQETQYF.

The chain is built from TRBV18 and TRBJ2-4; no DNA is available, so the TRBD1 call from TCRdb remains unchecked. Looked up from germline, CDR1 is KGHSH and CDR2 is LQKENI. The CDR3 is 16 amino acids. The CDR3 reads CASSPARAGVGNIQYF.